This TCR beta chain was sequenced during a study of blood T cell repertoires in COVID-19. In the study overall: There were acute and convalescent COVID-19 samples, and they came from the United States, Italy and Spain. The cDNA or gDNA used as material had been derived from T cells, B-cell-depleted T cells, or PBMCs.

With 5 bases clipped from V and 0 bases from J, the junction kept 8 bases outside the gene matches. Germline V CDR1 and CDR2: SGHAT, FQDESV (reference sequence). The CDR3 covers 16 residues. This clone has a single count. Enrolled during active infection, Seattle patients were then followed longitudinally. Authors' data handling: By means of reference gene primer amplification, nucleated cell counts were estimated. Generated by immunoSEQ multiplex PCR, the TCRdb table keeps only in-frame clones and is missing some. V and J calls and clone size are copied from that table; D and trimming were computed from the DNA. This table has almost 400,000 clones, 70% to 90% appearing once.

V gene TRBV11-1 combines with J gene TRBJ1-1, with 8 bases lining up with TRBD1. The sequenced material came from peripheral blood. The clonotype originates from a woman aged 55-69 years with COVID-19, enrolled during active disease. Here the CDR3 reads CASSPYRGEVNTEAFF. The CDR3 bases are TGTGCCAGCAGCCCCTACAGGGGGGAAGTGAACACTGAAGCTTTCTTT.